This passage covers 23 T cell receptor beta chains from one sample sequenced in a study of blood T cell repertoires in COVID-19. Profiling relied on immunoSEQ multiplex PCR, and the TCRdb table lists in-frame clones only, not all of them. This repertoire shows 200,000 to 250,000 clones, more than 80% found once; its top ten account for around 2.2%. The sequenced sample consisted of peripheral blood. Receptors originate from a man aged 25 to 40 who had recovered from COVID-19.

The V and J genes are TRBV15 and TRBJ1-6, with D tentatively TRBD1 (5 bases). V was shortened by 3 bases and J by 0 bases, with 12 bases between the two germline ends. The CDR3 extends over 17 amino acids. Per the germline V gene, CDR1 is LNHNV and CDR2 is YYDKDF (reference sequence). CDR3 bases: TGTGCCACCAGCAGTGTAGATAGGGGCTCCTATAATTCACCCCTCCACTTT. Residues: CATSSVDRGSYNSPLHF.

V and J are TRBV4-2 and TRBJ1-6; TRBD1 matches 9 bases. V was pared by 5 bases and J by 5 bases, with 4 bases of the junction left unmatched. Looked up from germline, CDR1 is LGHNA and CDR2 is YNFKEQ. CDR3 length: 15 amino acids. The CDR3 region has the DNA TGTGCCAGCAGCGCAGGGGACAGGGATAATTCACCCCTCCACTTT. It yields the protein CASSAGDRDNSPLHF.

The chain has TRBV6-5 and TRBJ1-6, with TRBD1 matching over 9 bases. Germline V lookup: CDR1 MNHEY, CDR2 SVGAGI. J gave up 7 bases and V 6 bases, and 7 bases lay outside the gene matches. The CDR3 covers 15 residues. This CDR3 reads CASRPGQGDNSPLHF. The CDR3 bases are TGTGCCAGCAGGCCGGGACAGGGAGACAATTCACCCCTCCACTTT.

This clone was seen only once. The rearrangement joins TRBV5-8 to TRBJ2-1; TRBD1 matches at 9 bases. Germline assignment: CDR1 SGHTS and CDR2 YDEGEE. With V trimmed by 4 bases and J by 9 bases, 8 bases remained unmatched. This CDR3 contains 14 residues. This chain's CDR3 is CASSRDRALGEQFF. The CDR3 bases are TGTGCCAGCAGCCGGGACAGGGCCCTGGGTGAGCAGTTCTTC. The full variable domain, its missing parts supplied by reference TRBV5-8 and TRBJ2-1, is EAGVTQSPTHLIKTRGQQATLRCSPISGHTSVYWYQQALGLGLQFLLWYDEGEERNRGNFPPRFSGRQFPNYSSELNVNALELEDSALYLCASSRDRALGEQFFGPGTRLTVL.

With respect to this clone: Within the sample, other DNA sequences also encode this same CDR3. CDR3 sequence: CASSDRVNQPQHF. The DNA for the CDR3 is TGTGCCAGCAGTGACAGGGTAAATCAGCCCCAGCATTTT. The rearrangement joins TRBV12-3 or TRBV12-4 to TRBJ1-5, with 7 bases identical to TRBD1. Trimming removed 5 bases from V and 4 bases from J; junction bases left unmatched: 2. CDR3 length: 13 residues.

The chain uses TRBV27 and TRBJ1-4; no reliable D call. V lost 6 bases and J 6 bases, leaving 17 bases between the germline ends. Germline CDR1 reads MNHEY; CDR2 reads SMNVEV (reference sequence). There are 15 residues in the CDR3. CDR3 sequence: CASSQKRESYEKLFF. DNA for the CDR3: TGTGCCAGCAGCCAGAAGAGGGAGTCCTATGAAAAACTGTTTTTT.

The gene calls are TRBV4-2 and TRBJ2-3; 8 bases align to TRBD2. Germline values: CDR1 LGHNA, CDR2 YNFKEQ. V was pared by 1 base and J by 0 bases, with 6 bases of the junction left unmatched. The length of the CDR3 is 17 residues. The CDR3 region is CASSQGGSGTSTDTQYF. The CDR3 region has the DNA TGTGCCAGCAGCCAAGGGGGTAGCGGGACTAGCACAGATACGCAGTATTTT.

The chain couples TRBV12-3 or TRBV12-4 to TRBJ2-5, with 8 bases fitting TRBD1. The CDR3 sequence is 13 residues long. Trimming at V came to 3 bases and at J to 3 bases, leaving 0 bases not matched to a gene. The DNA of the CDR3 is TGTGCCAGCAGTTTGGACAGGGAAGAGACCCAGTACTTC. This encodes CASSLDREETQYF.

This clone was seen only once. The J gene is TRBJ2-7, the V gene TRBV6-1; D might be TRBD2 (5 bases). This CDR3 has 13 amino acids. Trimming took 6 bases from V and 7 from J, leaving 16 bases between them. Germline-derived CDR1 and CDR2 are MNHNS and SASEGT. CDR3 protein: CASSLPPGGEQYF. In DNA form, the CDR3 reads TGTGCCAGCAGCCTCCCCCCAGGAGGTGAGCAGTACTTC.

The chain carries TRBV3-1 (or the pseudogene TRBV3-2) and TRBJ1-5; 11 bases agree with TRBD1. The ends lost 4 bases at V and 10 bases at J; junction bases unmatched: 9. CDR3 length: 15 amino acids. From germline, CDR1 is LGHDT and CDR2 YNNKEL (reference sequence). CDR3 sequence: CASSPRDRGTSPQHF. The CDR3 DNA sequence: TGTGCCAGCAGCCCCAGGGACAGGGGGACATCCCCCCAGCATTTT.

Here the CDR3 reads CASSAAGTRDGYTF. The CDR3 DNA reads TGTGCCAGCAGCGCCGCCGGGACAAGGGATGGCTACACCTTC. The chain couples TRBV5-5 to TRBJ1-2, with a possible D match to TRBD1 (6 bases). Germline lookup yields CDR1 SGHKS and CDR2 YYEKEE (reference sequence). This CDR3 has 14 residues. V lost 4 bases, J lost 6 bases, and 16 bases lay in between. The whole variable domain, remainder taken from reference TRBV5-5 and TRBJ1-2, is DAGVTQSPTHLIKTRGQQVTLRCSPISGHKSVSWYQQVLGQGPQFIFQYYEKEERGRGNFPDRFSARQFPNYSSELNVNALLLGDSALYLCASSAAGTRDGYTFGSGTRLTVV.

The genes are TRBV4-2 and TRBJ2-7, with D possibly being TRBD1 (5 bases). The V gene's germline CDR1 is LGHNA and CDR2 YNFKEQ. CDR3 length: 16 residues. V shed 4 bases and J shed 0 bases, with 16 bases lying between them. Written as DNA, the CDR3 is TGTGCCAGCAGCCCGCCCCGGACATCCAGCTCCTACGAGCAGTACTTC. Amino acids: CASSPPRTSSSYEQYF.

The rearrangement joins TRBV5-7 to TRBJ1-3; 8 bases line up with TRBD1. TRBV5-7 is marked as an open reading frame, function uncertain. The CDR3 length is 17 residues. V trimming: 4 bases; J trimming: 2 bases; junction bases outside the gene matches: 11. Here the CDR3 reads CASSVQGGRDPGNTIYF. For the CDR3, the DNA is TGTGCCAGCAGCGTACAGGGGGGGCGAGATCCTGGAAACACCATATATTTT.

The CDR3, as DNA: TGTGCCAGCAGACGATCCCCTCCGGGACAGGGGAACTATGGCTACACCTTC. Translating it yields CASRRSPPGQGNYGYTF. The V and J genes are TRBV6-6 and TRBJ1-2; 10 bases fit TRBD1. Trimming took 6 bases from V and 2 from J; bases not matched to a gene: 12. Germline lookup yields CDR1 MNHNY and CDR2 SVGAGI (reference sequence). CDR3 length: 17 residues.

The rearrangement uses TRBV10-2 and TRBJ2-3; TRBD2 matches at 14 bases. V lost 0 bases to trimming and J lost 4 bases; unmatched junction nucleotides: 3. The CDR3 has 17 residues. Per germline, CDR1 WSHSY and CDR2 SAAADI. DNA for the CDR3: TGCGCCAGCAGTGAGTCCAAGACTAGCGGGGGGGCAGATACGCAGTATTTT. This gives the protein CASSESKTSGGADTQYF.

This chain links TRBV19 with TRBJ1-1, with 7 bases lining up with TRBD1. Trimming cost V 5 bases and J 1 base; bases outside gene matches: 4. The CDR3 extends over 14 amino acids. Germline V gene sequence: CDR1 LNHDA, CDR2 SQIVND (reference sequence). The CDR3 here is CASSVRQGNTEAFF. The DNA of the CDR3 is TGTGCCAGTAGTGTCCGACAGGGGAACACTGAAGCTTTCTTT.

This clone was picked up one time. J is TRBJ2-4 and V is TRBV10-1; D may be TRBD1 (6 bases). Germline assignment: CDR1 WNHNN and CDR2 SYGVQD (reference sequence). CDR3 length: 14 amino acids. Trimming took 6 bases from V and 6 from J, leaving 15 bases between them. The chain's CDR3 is CASSDPGQGNIQYF. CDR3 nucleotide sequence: TGCGCCAGCAGCGACCCGGGACAAGGAAACATTCAGTACTTC.

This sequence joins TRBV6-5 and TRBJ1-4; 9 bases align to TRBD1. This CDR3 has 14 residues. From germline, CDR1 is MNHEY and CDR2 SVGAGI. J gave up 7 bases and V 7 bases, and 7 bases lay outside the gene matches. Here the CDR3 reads CASTPTGGREKLFF. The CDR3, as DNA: TGTGCCAGCACGCCGACAGGGGGTCGTGAAAAACTGTTTTTT.

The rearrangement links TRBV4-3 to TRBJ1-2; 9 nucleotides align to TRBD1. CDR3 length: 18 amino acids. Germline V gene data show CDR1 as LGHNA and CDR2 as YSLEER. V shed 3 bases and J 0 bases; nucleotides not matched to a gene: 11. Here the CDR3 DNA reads TGCGCCAGCAGCCAGACCCCGCCGGGACAGGGCCCTAACTATGGCTACACCTTC. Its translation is CASSQTPPGQGPNYGYTF.

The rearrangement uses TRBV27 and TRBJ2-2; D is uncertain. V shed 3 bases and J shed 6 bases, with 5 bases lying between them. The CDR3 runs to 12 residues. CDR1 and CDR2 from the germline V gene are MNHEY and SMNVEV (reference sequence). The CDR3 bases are TGTGCCAGCAGTTTTCTGTCCGGGGAGCTGTTTTTT. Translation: CASSFLSGELFF.

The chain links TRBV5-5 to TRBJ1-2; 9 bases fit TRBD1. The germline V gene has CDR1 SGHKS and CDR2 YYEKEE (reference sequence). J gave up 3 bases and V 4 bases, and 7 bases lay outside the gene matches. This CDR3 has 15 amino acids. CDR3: CASSRGDRVHYGYTF. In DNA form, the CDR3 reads TGTGCCAGCAGCCGAGGGGACAGGGTTCACTATGGCTACACCTTC.

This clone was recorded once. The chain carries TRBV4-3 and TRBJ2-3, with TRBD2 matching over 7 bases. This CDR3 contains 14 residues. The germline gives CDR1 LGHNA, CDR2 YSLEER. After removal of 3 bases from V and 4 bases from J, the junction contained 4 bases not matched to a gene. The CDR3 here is CASSQRGGADTQYF. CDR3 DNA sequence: TGCGCCAGCAGCCAGCGGGGAGGGGCAGATACGCAGTATTTT.

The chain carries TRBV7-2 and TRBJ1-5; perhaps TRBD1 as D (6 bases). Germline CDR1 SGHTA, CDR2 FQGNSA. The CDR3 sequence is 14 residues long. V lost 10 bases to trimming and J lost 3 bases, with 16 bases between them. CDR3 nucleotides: TGTGCCACTACGGACAGTAATATCAATCAGCCCCAGCATTTT. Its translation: CATTDSNINQPQHF. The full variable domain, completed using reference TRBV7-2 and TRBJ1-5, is GAGVSQSPSNKVTEKGKDVELRCDPISGHTALYWYRQSLGQGLEFLIYFQGNSAPDKSGLPSDRFSAERTGGSVSTLTIQRTQQEDSAVYLCATTDSNINQPQHFGDGTRLSIL.